Detailed here is one T cell receptor beta chain. The record originates from a study of spatial heterogeneity in lung cancer. Study-wide context: Detection consistently captured more beta-chain sequences than alpha-chain sequences. Unique TCR and UMI combinations averaged more than ten appearances each in raw reads.

The CDR3 length is 15 residues. J gave up 5 bases and V 2 bases, and 7 bases lay outside the gene matches. Germline values: CDR1 SNHLY, CDR2 FYNNEI. Specified time point: sample taken at primary tumor resection. No cells were sorted before sequencing. The whole RNA sequenced was extracted from tumor, nontumor lung or frozen PBMC. Samples were donated by 72 untreated early-stage non-small cell lung cancer patients. Every individual TCR cDNA molecule carried its own unique molecular identifier, which allowed correction of PCR and sequencing errors. A single record per CDR3 protein comes from TCRdb applying MiXCR to the 5' RACE reads. This table has 50,000 to 65,000 distinct CDR3 sequences, 7% to 10% appearing once.

This TCR derives from a female donor with early-stage non-small cell lung cancer. The sample was PBMCs, taken at surgery. The chain uses TRBV2 and TRBJ2-5; 8 bases are shared with TRBD2. CDR3 DNA: TGTGCCAGCAGTGAAAGGAAGACTAGCGTGGAGACCCAGTACTTC. It codes for CASSERKTSVETQYF.